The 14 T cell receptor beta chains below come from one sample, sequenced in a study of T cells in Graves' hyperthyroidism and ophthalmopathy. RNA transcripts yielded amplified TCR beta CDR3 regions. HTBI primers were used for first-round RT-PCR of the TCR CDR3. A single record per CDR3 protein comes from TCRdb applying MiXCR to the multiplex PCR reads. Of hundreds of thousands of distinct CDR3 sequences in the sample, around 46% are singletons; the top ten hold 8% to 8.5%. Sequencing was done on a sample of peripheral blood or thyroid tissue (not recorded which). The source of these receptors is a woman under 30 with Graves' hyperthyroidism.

CDR3 bases: TGTGCCATCAGTGGGATCGGGGAGAACTATGGCTACACCTTC. Protein product: CAISGIGENYGYTF. The rearrangement joins TRBV10-3 to TRBJ1-2, with no clear D. Per germline, CDR1 ENHRY and CDR2 SYGVKD. There are 14 residues in the CDR3. Trimming stripped 4 bases from V and 2 bases from J, with 11 bases between.

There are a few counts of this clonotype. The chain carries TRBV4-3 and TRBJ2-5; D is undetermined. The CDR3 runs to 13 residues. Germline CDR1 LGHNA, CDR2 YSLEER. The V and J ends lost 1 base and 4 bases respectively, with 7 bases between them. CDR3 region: CASSQGTAETQYF. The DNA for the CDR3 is TGCGCCAGCAGCCAAGGGACCGCAGAGACCCAGTACTTC.

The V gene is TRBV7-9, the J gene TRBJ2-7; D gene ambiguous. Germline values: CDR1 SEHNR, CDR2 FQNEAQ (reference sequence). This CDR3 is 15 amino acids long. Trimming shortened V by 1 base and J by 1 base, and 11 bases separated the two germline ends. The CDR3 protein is CASSLDGIGSYEQYF. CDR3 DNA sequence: TGTGCCAGCAGCTTAGACGGTATCGGGTCCTACGAGCAGTACTTC.

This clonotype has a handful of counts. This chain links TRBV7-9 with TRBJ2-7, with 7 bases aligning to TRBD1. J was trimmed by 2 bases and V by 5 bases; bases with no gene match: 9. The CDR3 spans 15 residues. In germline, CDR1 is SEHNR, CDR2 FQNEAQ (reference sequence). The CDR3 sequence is CASSQAAGGTYEQYF. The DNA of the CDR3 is TGTGCCAGCAGCCAAGCGGCAGGGGGTACCTACGAGCAGTACTTC.

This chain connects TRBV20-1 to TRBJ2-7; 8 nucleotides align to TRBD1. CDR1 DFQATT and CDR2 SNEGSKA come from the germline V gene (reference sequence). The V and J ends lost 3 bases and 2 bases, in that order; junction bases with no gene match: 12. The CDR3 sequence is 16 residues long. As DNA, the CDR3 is TGCAGTGCTAGTAGGGACAGGCGCTATGCCCCCTACGAGCAGTACTTC. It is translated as CSASRDRRYAPYEQYF.

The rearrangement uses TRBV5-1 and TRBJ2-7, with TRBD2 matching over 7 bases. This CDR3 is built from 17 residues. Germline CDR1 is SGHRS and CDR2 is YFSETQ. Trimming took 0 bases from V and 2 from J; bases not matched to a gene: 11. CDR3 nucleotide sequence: TGCGCCAGCAGCTTGGACCTCATACTAGCGCCGACCTACGAGCAGTACTTC. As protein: CASSLDLILAPTYEQYF.

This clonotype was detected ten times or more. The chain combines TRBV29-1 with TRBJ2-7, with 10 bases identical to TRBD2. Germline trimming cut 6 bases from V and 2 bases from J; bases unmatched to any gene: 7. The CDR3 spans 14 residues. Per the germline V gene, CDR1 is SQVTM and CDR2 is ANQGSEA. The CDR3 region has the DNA TGCAGCGTCGGGCGGCTAGCGGGGGCCTACGAGCAGTACTTC. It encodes CSVGRLAGAYEQYF.

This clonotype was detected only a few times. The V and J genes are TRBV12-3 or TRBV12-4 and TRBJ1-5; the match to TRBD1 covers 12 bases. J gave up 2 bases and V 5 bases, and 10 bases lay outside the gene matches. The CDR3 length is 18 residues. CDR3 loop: CASSVRRDRGLGNQPQHF. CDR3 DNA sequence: TGTGCCAGCAGTGTCCGCCGGGACAGGGGGCTAGGCAATCAGCCCCAGCATTTT.

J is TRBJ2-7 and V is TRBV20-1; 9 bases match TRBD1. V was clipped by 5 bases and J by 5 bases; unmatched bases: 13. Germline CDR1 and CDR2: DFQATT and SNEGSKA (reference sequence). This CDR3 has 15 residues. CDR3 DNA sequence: TGCAGTGCTCCGCCCGGGACAGGGTATGCCCACGAGCAGTACTTC. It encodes CSAPPGTGYAHEQYF.

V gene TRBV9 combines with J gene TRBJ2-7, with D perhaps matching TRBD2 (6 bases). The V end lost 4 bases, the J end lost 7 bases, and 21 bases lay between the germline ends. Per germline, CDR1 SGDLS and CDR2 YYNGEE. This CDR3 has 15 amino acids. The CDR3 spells CASSPWSDLRGEQYF. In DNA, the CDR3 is TGTGCCAGCAGCCCCTGGTCGGACCTTCGGGGGGAGCAGTACTTC.

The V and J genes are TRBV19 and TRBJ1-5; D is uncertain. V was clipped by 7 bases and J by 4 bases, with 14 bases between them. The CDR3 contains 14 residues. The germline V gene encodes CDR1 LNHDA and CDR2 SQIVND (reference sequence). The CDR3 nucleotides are TGTGCCAGTAATGGCCTGGTGTGGAATCAGCCCCAGCATTTT. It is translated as CASNGLVWNQPQHF.

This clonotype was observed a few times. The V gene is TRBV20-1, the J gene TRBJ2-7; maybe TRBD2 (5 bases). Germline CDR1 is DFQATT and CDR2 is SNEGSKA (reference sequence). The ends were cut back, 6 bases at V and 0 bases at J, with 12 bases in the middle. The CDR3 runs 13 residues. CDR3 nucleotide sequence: TGCAGTGCCCCGCTGGGAGTCTCCTACGAGCAGTACTTC. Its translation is CSAPLGVSYEQYF.

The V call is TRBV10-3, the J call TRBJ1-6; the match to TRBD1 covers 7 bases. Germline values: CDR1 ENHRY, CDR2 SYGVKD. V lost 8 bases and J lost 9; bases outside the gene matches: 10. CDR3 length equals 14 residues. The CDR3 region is CAIRGQALGSPLHF. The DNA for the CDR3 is TGTGCCATCCGCGGACAGGCACTGGGTTCACCCCTCCACTTT.

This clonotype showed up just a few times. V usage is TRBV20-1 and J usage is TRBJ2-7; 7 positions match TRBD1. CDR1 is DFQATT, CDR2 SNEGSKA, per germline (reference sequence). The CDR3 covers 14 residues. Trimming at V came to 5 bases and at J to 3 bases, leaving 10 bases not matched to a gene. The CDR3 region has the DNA TGCAGTGCTGGGGACAGCGGCCCCAGCTACGAGCAGTACTTC. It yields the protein CSAGDSGPSYEQYF.